Presented here are 27 T cell receptor beta chains from one specimen sequenced in a study of CD8 T cells in Susac syndrome. RNA, at about 0.5 to 1 ug, was reverse transcribed with random hexamers. From the immunoSEQ multiplex PCR reads, TCRdb called clonotypes with MiXCR, one entry per CDR3 protein. The sample carries roughly 200,000 distinct CDR3 sequences, approximately 94% recorded once. The sequencing input was CD4+ T cells from PBMCs. These receptors were collected from a human donor with multiple sclerosis.

The V call is TRBV30, the J call TRBJ2-4; D gene ambiguous. The CDR3 length is 12 residues. V gave up 0 bases and J gave up 6 bases, with 6 bases separating them. Germline CDR1 and CDR2: GTSNPN and SVGIG (reference sequence). The CDR3 bases are TGTGCCTGGAGTGTACGCGGAAACATTCAGTACTTC. It encodes CAWSVRGNIQYF.

The genes are TRBV3-1 and TRBJ2-5; TRBD1 matches at 9 bases. Trimming took 0 bases from V and 5 from J; bases not matched to a gene: 16. This CDR3 has 19 residues. Per the germline V gene, CDR1 is LGHDT and CDR2 is YNNKEL (reference sequence). CDR3 protein: CASSQDSQGAPKWRETQYF. As DNA, the CDR3 is TGTGCCAGCAGCCAAGATTCACAGGGGGCGCCTAAATGGCGGGAGACCCAGTACTTC.

V gene TRBV4-1 combines with J gene TRBJ1-6, with D perhaps matching TRBD1 (6 bases). V was pared by 3 bases and J by 14 bases, with 20 bases between. Germline assignment: CDR1 MGHRA and CDR2 YSYEKL. There are 15 residues in the CDR3. The CDR3 loop is CASSQDFFRGLTLHF. DNA of the CDR3: TGCGCCAGCAGCCAGGACTTCTTCAGGGGTTTGACCCTCCACTTT.

This chain links TRBV2 with TRBJ2-3, with 9 bases identical to TRBD2. Germline V gene sequence: CDR1 SNHLY, CDR2 FYNNEI. The CDR3 spans 15 residues. With 8 bases clipped from V and 0 bases from J, the junction kept 6 bases outside the gene matches. CDR3 sequence reads: CASVGTSLSTDTQYF. The CDR3 DNA is TGTGCCAGCGTCGGGACTAGCCTTAGCACAGATACGCAGTATTTT.

The gene calls are TRBV2 and TRBJ2-3; perhaps TRBD2 as D (5 bases). CDR1 and CDR2 from the germline V gene are SNHLY and FYNNEI. Trimming removed 4 bases at V and 0 bases at J, with 14 bases between. CDR3 length equals 16 residues. CDR3 sequence: CASSGTAEESTDTQYF. The CDR3, as DNA: TGTGCCAGCAGTGGGACCGCGGAGGAAAGCACAGATACGCAGTATTTT.

The CDR3 protein is CASSQAGTGEETQYF. DNA for the CDR3: TGCGCCAGCAGCCAAGCTGGGACAGGGGAAGAGACCCAGTACTTC. The rearrangement links TRBV4-1 to TRBJ2-5, with 10 bases lining up with TRBD1. The CDR3 has 15 residues. V was pared by 1 base and J by 3 bases, with 2 bases of the junction left unmatched. CDR1 is MGHRA and CDR2 is YSYEKL in the germline V gene.

V usage is TRBV11-2 and J usage is TRBJ1-2, with D unclear. CDR3 length: 16 amino acids. From germline, CDR1 is SGHAT and CDR2 FQNNGV. The V end lost 0 bases, the J end lost 8 bases, and 19 bases lay between the germline ends. Here the CDR3 reads CASSLDLGGQVSGYTF. CDR3 coding DNA: TGTGCCAGCAGCTTAGATCTTGGAGGGCAGGTGTCCGGCTACACCTTC.

V usage is TRBV5-5 and J usage is TRBJ1-1, with D uncertain. Looked up from germline, CDR1 is SGHKS and CDR2 is YYEKEE (reference sequence). The CDR3 covers 14 residues. Trimming took off 4 bases at V and 2 bases at J, with 12 bases between the two ends. CDR3 nucleotide sequence: TGTGCCAGCAGCCCCCGGCAGCTTAACACTGAAGCTTTCTTT. Encoded protein: CASSPRQLNTEAFF.

The chain links TRBV4-2 to TRBJ1-2, with a tentative D call TRBD1 (5 bases). CDR3 length equals 15 residues. Trimming cost V 1 base and J 4 bases, with 13 bases left between them. Germline CDR1 LGHNA, CDR2 YNFKEQ. Here the CDR3 DNA reads TGTGCCAGCAGCCAAGGTCTGGGGACTGGCTATGGCTACACCTTC. Protein: CASSQGLGTGYGYTF.

The gene calls are TRBV16 and TRBJ1-2; D unresolved. Per germline, CDR1 KGHSY and CDR2 FQNENV. V was trimmed by 8 bases and J by 2 bases, leaving 9 bases between them. CDR3 size: 12 residues. Here the CDR3 DNA reads TGTGCCAGCCGTCGCGCAAACTATGGCTACACCTTC. It specifies CASRRANYGYTF.

V gene TRBV20-1 combines with J gene TRBJ1-1, with TRBD1 identical over 8 bases. The CDR3 is 14 residues long. Germline V gene lookup returns CDR1 DFQATT and CDR2 SNEGSKA (reference sequence). Unmatched junction bases numbered 5, after V lost 4 bases and J lost 1 base. The CDR3: CSATTTGENTEAFF. DNA for the CDR3: TGCAGTGCTACGACGACAGGGGAGAACACTGAAGCTTTCTTT.

This chain's CDR3 is CASTRDGSSYNEQFF. The CDR3 region has the DNA TGCGCCAGCACTAGGGACGGGAGCTCCTACAATGAGCAGTTCTTC. V gene TRBV5-1 combines with J gene TRBJ2-1, with a weak D call TRBD2 (6 bases). Per germline, CDR1 SGHRS and CDR2 YFSETQ. The length of the CDR3 is 15 residues. Trimming stripped 6 bases from V and 0 bases from J, with 13 bases between.

J is TRBJ2-2 and V is TRBV20-1; no definite D call. V was shortened by 3 bases and J by 1 base, with 6 bases between the two germline ends. The CDR3 runs 13 residues. CDR1 DFQATT and CDR2 SNEGSKA come from the germline V gene (reference sequence). CDR3 nucleotide sequence: TGCAGTGCTAGGTTCCAGAACACCGGGGAGCTGTTTTTT. This gives the protein CSARFQNTGELFF.

This chain connects TRBV10-3 to TRBJ2-3, with 9 bases matching TRBD1. The germline V gene has CDR1 ENHRY and CDR2 SYGVKD. V lost 7 bases and J lost 4; bases outside the gene matches: 9. The CDR3 loop spans 15 amino acids. CDR3: CAITPGGQGSDTQYF. The CDR3 coding sequence is TGTGCCATCACCCCGGGGGGACAGGGTTCAGATACGCAGTATTTT.

This chain uses TRBV3-1 with TRBJ1-2; a weak D match, TRBD1 (5 bases). Germline V gene data show CDR1 as LGHDT and CDR2 as YNNKEL (reference sequence). V was clipped by 6 bases and J by 5 bases, with 10 bases between them. The CDR3 covers 12 residues. The CDR3: CASSLGAYGYTF. The DNA of the CDR3 is TGTGCCAGCAGTCTCGGGGCATATGGCTACACCTTC.

This clonotype was found once. V is TRBV20-1 and J is TRBJ2-7; the D gene is possibly TRBD1 (7 bases). CDR3 length: 15 residues. The germline V and J ends were trimmed by 5 bases and 1 base, with 18 bases remaining between them. Germline assignment: CDR1 DFQATT and CDR2 SNEGSKA (reference sequence). The CDR3 sequence is CSAGAPRGDSYEQYF. CDR3 coding DNA: TGCAGTGCTGGGGCCCCCAGGGGGGATTCCTACGAGCAGTACTTC.

The chain recombines TRBV5-1 with TRBJ1-5; D perhaps matches TRBD1 (5 bases). V was cut by 0 bases and J by 7 bases, with 14 bases left in between. Per the germline V gene, CDR1 is SGHRS and CDR2 is YFSETQ. CDR3 length: 15 residues. CDR3 loop: CASSLVAGREQPQHF. The DNA for the CDR3 is TGCGCCAGCAGCTTGGTGGCAGGGAGAGAACAGCCCCAGCATTTT.

This chain links TRBV9 with TRBJ2-2; D assignment may be TRBD1 or TRBD2 (5 bases each). CDR1 is SGDLS, CDR2 YYNGEE, per germline. Trimming pared 0 bases from V and 4 bases from J, leaving 10 bases between. CDR3 length equals 15 residues. This chain's CDR3 is CASSVGGAPTGELFF. The CDR3 DNA reads as TGTGCCAGCAGCGTAGGAGGGGCCCCCACCGGGGAGCTGTTTTTT.

The CDR3 here is CASSRDRQYGYTF. DNA for the CDR3: TGTGCCAGCTCCAGGGACAGGCAGTATGGCTACACCTTC. The chain has TRBV27 and TRBJ1-2; 8 bases are shared with TRBD1. The CDR3 is 13 residues long. The germline V gene encodes CDR1 MNHEY and CDR2 SMNVEV (reference sequence). The J segment lost 5 bases and the V segment lost 8 bases, leaving 7 bases of the junction unmatched.

V usage is TRBV14 and J usage is TRBJ2-7; 10 nucleotides agree with TRBD1. Germline loops: CDR1 SGHDN, CDR2 FVKESK. The length of the CDR3 is 14 residues. Trimming at V came to 4 bases and at J to 5 bases, leaving 5 bases not matched to a gene. This chain's CDR3 is CASSRPGQGNEQYF. CDR3 coding DNA: TGTGCCAGCAGCCGTCCGGGACAGGGGAACGAGCAGTACTTC.

The genes are TRBV20-1 and TRBJ1-4, with TRBD1 identical over 9 bases. The CDR3 covers 15 residues. Germline CDR1 is DFQATT and CDR2 is SNEGSKA (reference sequence). After removal of 6 bases from V and 7 bases from J, the junction contained 12 bases not matched to a gene. CDR3 sequence reads: CSAQTGGRSGEKLFF. DNA for the CDR3: TGCAGTGCGCAGACAGGGGGTCGGTCGGGTGAAAAACTGTTTTTT.

The J gene is TRBJ2-3, the V gene TRBV13; D is perhaps TRBD1 or TRBD2 (5 bases each). Trimming shortened V by 0 bases and J by 1 base, and 11 bases separated the two germline ends. CDR1 is PRHDT, CDR2 FYEKMQ, per germline (reference sequence). This CDR3 contains 16 residues. The CDR3 coding sequence is TGTGCCAGCAGCTTAGGCCGAGGGACCCGCACAGATACGCAGTATTTT. This encodes CASSLGRGTRTDTQYF.

This clonotype was seen only a few times. The rearrangement links TRBV20-1 to TRBJ1-5, with a tentative D call TRBD1 (5 bases). This CDR3 spans 13 amino acids. Trimming took 2 bases from V and 3 from J, leaving 8 bases between them. Germline loops: CDR1 DFQATT, CDR2 SNEGSKA (reference sequence). The CDR3 DNA is TGCAGTGCTAGACAGGGCGACAATCAGCCCCAGCATTTT. Translated, it gives CSARQGDNQPQHF.

The chain uses TRBV11-2 and TRBJ2-1, with TRBD1 as a possible D gene (5 bases). From germline, CDR1 is SGHAT and CDR2 FQNNGV. V lost 0 bases and J 10 bases, leaving 19 bases between the germline ends. The CDR3 totals 16 residues. Written as DNA, the CDR3 is TGTGCCAGCAGCTTAGACAAACTGGGGCTACCCCTCGAGCAGTTCTTC. Encoded protein: CASSLDKLGLPLEQFF.

The chain uses TRBV19 and TRBJ2-3; D may be TRBD1 or TRBD2 (6 bases each). The V and J ends lost 5 bases and 2 bases respectively, with 20 bases between them. Germline V CDR1 and CDR2: LNHDA, SQIVND (reference sequence). This CDR3 contains 17 residues. The CDR3 reads CASSGRIKGGDTDTQYF. The CDR3 region has the DNA TGTGCCAGTAGTGGAAGGATTAAGGGGGGCGACACAGATACGCAGTATTTT.

The gene calls are TRBV9 and TRBJ2-5; D uncertain. This CDR3 region has 15 residues. V was pared by 0 bases and J by 5 bases, with 14 bases between. Germline V gene data show CDR1 as SGDLS and CDR2 as YYNGEE. The CDR3: CASSVGVARRETQYF. DNA of the CDR3: TGTGCCAGCAGCGTAGGGGTGGCAAGACGGGAGACCCAGTACTTC.

This chain links TRBV29-1 with TRBJ2-5; TRBD1 agrees at 7 bases. CDR1 and CDR2 (germline): SQVTM, ANQGSEA. This CDR3 has 13 amino acids. Trimming removed 3 bases from V and 4 bases from J; junction bases left unmatched: 5. The CDR3 loop is CSVDRGSGETQYF. CDR3 DNA sequence: TGCAGCGTTGACAGGGGGTCAGGAGAGACCCAGTACTTC.